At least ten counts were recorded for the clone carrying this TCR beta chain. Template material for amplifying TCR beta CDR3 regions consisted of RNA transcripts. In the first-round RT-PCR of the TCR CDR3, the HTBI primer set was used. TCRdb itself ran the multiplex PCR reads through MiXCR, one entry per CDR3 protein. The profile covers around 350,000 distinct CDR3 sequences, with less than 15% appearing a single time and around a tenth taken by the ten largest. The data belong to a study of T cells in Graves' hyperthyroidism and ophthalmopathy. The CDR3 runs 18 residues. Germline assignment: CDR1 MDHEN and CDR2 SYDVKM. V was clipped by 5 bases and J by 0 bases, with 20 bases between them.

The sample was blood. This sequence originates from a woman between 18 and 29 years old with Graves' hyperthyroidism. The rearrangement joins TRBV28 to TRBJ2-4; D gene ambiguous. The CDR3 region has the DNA TGTGCCAGCAGTCTATACCAACGACGGATTATAGCCAAAAACATTCAGTACTTC. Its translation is CASSLYQRRIIAKNIQYF.